This entry lists 9 T cell receptor beta chains sequenced from one sample in a study of cytomegalovirus exposure and HLA in healthy donors. The primer mix had 60 Vbeta and 13 Jbeta primers. Sequenced by immunoSEQ multiplex PCR; TCRdb stores in-frame clones only, minus some. The repertoire has 200,000 to 250,000 clones, approximately 81% of them found once; the top ten carry 1% to 1.5%. The sequenced sample was PBMCs. These receptors all come from a human donor in good health.

The gene calls are TRBV27 and TRBJ2-7, with 12 bases fitting TRBD2. The ends lost 2 bases at V and 3 bases at J; junction bases unmatched: 5. The CDR3 extends over 16 amino acids. In germline, CDR1 is MNHEY, CDR2 SMNVEV (reference sequence). The CDR3 spells CASSLGTSGLNYEQYF. The CDR3 DNA sequence: TGTGCCAGCAGTTTAGGGACTAGCGGGTTAAACTACGAGCAGTACTTC.

The genes are TRBV28 and TRBJ2-1, with D possibly being TRBD2 (6 bases). Germline-derived CDR1 and CDR2 are MDHEN and SYDVKM. The CDR3 sequence is 16 residues long. Trimming removed 7 bases from V and 0 bases from J, with 16 bases in between. CDR3 DNA sequence: TGTGCCAGCATCCCGATAGCGGTGAGCTCCTACAATGAGCAGTTCTTC. Protein sequence: CASIPIAVSSYNEQFF.

This rearrangement joins TRBV25-1 to TRBJ2-7, with D hard to call. The CDR3 covers 13 residues. Germline values: CDR1 MGHDK, CDR2 SYGVNS. The germline V and J ends were trimmed by 3 bases and 1 base, with 7 bases remaining between them. CDR3 region: CASSDSLSYEQYF. In DNA, the CDR3 is TGTGCCAGCAGTGACTCGCTATCCTACGAGCAGTACTTC.

The chain recombines TRBV28 with TRBJ2-7, with 7 positions matching TRBD1. This CDR3 is 13 amino acids long. J gave up 0 bases and V 8 bases, and 4 bases lay outside the gene matches. Germline-derived CDR1 and CDR2 are MDHEN and SYDVKM. The CDR3 DNA is TGTGCCAGCCGGGACAGTCTCTCCTACGAGCAGTACTTC. It codes for CASRDSLSYEQYF.

A single count supports this clone. The rearrangement links TRBV4-1 to TRBJ2-5; no clear D gene. Germline V gene data show CDR1 as MGHRA and CDR2 as YSYEKL. This CDR3 has 13 amino acids. V was shortened by 5 bases and J by 0 bases, with 7 bases between the two germline ends. The CDR3 is CASSSGYQETQYF. DNA of the CDR3: TGCGCCAGCAGCTCCGGGTACCAAGAGACCCAGTACTTC.

This chain links TRBV21-1 with TRBJ2-3; the listed D gene, TRBD2, was not tested against the DNA. TRBV21-1 is a documented pseudogene. The CDR3 is made up of 19 amino acids. For the CDR3, the DNA is TGTGCCAGCAGCAGACCGGGACTAGCGGGAGGGCCGGCTAGAGATACGCAGTATTTT. It specifies CASSRPGLAGGPARDTQYF.

This clone came up once. The gene calls are TRBV5-4 and TRBJ2-1, with 8 bases fitting TRBD2. CDR1 is SGHNT and CDR2 is YYREEE in the germline V gene (reference sequence). V dropped 3 bases and J dropped 0; count of bases not matched to a gene: 2. The CDR3 is 15 residues long. This CDR3 is CASSSSGSSYNEQFF. The CDR3 nucleotides are TGTGCCAGCAGCTCCAGCGGGAGCTCCTACAATGAGCAGTTCTTC.

V gene TRBV6-5 combines with J gene TRBJ2-1; 11 bases align to TRBD2. CDR1 and CDR2 from the germline V gene are MNHEY and SVGAGI. V shed 6 bases and J 10 bases; nucleotides not matched to a gene: 5. There are 13 residues in the CDR3. The CDR3 reads CASSRGLAVEQFF. DNA of the CDR3: TGTGCCAGCAGCCGGGGACTAGCGGTGGAGCAGTTCTTC.

This clone occurred a few times. The chain combines TRBV27 with TRBJ2-1, with 7 bases lining up with TRBD2. The V gene end was trimmed by 2 bases and the J gene end by 4 bases; junction bases not matched to a gene: 2. Germline CDR1 is MNHEY and CDR2 is SMNVEV (reference sequence). This CDR3 has 14 residues. Here the CDR3 reads CASSLRGEYNEQFF. Written as DNA, the CDR3 is TGTGCCAGCAGTTTACGGGGGGAGTACAATGAGCAGTTCTTC.